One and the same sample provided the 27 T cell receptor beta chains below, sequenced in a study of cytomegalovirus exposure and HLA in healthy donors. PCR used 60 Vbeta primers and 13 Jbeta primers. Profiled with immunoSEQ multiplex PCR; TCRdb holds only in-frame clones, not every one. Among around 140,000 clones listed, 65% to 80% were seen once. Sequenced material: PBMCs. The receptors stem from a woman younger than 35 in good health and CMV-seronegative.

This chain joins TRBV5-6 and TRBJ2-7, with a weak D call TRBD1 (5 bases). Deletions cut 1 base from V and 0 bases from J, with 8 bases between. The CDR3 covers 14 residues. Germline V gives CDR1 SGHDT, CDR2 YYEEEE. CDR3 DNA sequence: TGTGCCAGCAGCTTGCCAGGGTCCTCCTACGAGCAGTACTTC. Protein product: CASSLPGSSYEQYF. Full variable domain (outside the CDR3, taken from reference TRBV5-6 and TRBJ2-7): DAGVTQSPTHLIKTRGQQVTLRCSPKSGHDTVSWYQQALGQGPQFIFQYYEEEERQRGNFPDRFSGHQFPNYSSELNVNALLLGDSALYLCASSLPGSSYEQYFGPGTRLTVT.

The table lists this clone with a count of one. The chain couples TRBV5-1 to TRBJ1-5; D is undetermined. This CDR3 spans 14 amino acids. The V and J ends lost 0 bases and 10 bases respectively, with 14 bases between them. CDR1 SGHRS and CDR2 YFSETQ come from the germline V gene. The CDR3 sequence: CASSLDGEASPQHF. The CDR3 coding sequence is TGCGCCAGCAGCTTGGATGGGGAGGCAAGCCCCCAGCATTTT.

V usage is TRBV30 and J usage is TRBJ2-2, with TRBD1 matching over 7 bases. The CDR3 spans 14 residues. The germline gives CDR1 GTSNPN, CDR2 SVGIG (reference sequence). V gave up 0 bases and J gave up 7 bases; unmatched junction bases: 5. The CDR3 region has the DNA TGTGCCTGGAGTGTACTAGGGGGCGACGGGGAGCTGTTTTTT. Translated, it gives CAWSVLGGDGELFF.

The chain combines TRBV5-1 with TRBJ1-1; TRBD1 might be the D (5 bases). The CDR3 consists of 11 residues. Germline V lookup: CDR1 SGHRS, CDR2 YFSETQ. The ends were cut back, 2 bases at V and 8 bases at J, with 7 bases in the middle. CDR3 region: CASSLSGEAFF. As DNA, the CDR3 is TGCGCCAGCAGCTTATCAGGGGAAGCTTTCTTT.

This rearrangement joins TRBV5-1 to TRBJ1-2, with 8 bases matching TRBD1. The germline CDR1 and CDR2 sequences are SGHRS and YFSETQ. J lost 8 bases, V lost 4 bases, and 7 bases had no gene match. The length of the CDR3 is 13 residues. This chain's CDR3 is CASSQDRVGGYTF. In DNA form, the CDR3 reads TGCGCCAGCAGCCAGGACAGGGTGGGCGGCTACACCTTC.

The CDR3 is CASSLSPSNWANVLTF. CDR3 coding DNA: TGCGCCAGCAGCCTTAGCCCCTCCAACTGGGCCAACGTCCTGACTTTC. The gene calls are TRBV4-1 and TRBJ2-6, with D uncertain. CDR1 MGHRA and CDR2 YSYEKL come from the germline V gene. The V end was cut by 4 bases, the J end by 5 bases, with 15 bases between. The CDR3 is made up of 16 amino acids.

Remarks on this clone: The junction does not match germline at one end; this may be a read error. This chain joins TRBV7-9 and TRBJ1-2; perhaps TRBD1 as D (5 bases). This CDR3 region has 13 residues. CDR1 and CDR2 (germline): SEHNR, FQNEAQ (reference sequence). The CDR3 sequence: CSSSPDSNYGYTF. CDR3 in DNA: TGTTCCAGCAGCCCCGACAGTAACTATGGCTACACCTTC.

The CDR3 here is CASSQDSYMDRDYGYTF. Written as DNA, the CDR3 is TGCGCCAGCAGCCAAGACTCGTATATGGACAGGGACTATGGCTACACCTTC. This chain connects TRBV4-1 to TRBJ1-2; 8 bases map to TRBD1. J lost 3 bases, V lost 0 bases, and 9 bases had no gene match. CDR1 and CDR2 (germline): MGHRA, YSYEKL. The CDR3 consists of 17 residues.

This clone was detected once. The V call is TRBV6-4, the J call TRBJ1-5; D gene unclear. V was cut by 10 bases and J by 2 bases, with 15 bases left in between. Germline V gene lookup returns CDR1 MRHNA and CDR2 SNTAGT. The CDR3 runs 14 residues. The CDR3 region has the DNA TGTGCCACTCAGCAGCTGGGCGGCAATCAGCCCCAGCATTTT. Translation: CATQQLGGNQPQHF.

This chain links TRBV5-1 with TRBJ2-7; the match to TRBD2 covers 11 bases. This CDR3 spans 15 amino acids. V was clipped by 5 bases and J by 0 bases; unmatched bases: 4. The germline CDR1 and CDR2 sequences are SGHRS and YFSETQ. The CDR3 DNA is TGCGCCAGCAGGCCACTAGCGGGAGACTCCTACGAGCAGTACTTC. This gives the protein CASRPLAGDSYEQYF. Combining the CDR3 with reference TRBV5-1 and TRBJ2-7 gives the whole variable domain KAGVTQTPRYLIKTRGQQVTLSCSPISGHRSVSWYQQTPGQGLQFLFEYFSETQRNKGNFPGRFSGRQFSNSRSEMNVSTLELGDSALYLCASRPLAGDSYEQYFGPGTRLTVT.

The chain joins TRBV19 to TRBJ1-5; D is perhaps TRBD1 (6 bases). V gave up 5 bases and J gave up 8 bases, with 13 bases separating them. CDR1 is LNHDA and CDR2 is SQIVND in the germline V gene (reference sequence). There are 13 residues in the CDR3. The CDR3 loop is CASSSTSGEPQHF. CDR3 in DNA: TGTGCCAGTAGTTCCACGTCAGGGGAGCCCCAGCATTTT.

CDR3 residues: CASSYRDRGNYGYTF. The CDR3 DNA sequence: TGTGCCAGCAGTTACCGGGACAGGGGGAACTATGGCTACACCTTC. This chain joins TRBV6-5 and TRBJ1-2, with 11 bases lining up with TRBD1. CDR1 and CDR2 from the germline V gene are MNHEY and SVGAGI. This CDR3 has 15 residues. J was trimmed by 2 bases and V by 2 bases; bases with no gene match: 1.

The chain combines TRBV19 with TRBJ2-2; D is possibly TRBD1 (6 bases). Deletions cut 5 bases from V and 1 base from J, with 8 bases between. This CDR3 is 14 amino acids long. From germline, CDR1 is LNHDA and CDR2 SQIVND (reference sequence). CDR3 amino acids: CASSLGQNTGELFF. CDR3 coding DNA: TGTGCCAGTAGTTTGGGACAGAACACCGGGGAGCTGTTTTTT.

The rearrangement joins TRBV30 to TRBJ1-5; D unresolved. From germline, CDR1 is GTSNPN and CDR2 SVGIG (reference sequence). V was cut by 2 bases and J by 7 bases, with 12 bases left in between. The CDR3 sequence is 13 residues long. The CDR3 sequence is CAWSQELWQPQHF. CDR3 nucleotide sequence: TGTGCCTGGAGTCAGGAACTGTGGCAGCCCCAGCATTTT.

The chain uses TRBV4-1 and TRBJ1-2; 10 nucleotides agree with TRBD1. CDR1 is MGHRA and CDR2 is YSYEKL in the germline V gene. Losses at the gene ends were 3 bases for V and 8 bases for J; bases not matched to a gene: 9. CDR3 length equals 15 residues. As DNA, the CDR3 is TGCGCCAGCAGCCACCCGACCGGACAGGGGGAGGGCTACACCTTC. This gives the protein CASSHPTGQGEGYTF.

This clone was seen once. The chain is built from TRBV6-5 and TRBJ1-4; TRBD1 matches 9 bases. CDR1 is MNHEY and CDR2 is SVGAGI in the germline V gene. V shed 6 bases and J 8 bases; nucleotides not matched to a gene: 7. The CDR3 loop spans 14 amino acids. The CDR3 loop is CASRWTGEGEKLFF. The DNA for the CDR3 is TGTGCCAGCAGGTGGACAGGGGAAGGGGAAAAACTGTTTTTT.

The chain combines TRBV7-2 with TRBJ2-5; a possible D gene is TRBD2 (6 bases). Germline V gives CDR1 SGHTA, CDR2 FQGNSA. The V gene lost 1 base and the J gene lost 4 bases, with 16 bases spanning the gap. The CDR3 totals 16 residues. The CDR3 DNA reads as TGTGCCAGCAGCTTAGTTGGGGGGAGAGGTGGAGAGACCCAGTACTTC. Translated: CASSLVGGRGGETQYF.

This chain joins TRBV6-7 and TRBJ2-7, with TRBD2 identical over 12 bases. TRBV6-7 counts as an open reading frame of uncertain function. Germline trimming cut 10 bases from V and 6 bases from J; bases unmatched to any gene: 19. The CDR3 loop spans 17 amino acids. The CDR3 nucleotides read TGTGCCACCTCTCGGAGACTAGCGGGAGTATGCGTCGGCGAGCAGTACTTC. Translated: CATSRRLAGVCVGEQYF.

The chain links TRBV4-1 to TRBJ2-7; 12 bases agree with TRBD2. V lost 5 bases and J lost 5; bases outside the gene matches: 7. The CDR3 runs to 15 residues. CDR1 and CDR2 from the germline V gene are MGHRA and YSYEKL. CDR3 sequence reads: CASSNGLAGRNEQYF. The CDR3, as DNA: TGCGCCAGCAGCAACGGACTAGCGGGAAGGAACGAGCAGTACTTC.

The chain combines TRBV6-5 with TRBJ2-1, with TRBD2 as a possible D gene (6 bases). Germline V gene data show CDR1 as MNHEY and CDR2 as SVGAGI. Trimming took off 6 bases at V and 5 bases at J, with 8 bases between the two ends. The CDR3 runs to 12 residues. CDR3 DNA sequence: TGTGCCAGCAGCCCGGGAGACAATGAGCAGTTCTTC. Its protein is CASSPGDNEQFF.

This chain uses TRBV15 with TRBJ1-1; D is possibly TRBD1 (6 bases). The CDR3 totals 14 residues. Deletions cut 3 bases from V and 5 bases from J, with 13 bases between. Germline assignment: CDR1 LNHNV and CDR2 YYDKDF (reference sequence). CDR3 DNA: TGTGCCACCAGCAGTAATACAGGGAATACTGAAGCTTTCTTT. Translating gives CATSSNTGNTEAFF.

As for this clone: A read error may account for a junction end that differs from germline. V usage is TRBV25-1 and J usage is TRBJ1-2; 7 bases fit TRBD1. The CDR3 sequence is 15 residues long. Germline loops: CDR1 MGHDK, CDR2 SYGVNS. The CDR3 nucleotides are TGTGCCAGCAGTGGGGGGACAGATACAATTTATGGCTACTCCTTC. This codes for CASSGGTDTIYGYSF.

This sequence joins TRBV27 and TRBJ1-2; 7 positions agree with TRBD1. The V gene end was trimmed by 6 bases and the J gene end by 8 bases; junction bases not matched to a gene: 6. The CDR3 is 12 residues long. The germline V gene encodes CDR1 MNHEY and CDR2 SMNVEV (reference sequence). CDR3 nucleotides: TGTGCCAGCAGCTCCCAGGGGGGAGGCTACACCTTC. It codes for CASSSQGGGYTF.

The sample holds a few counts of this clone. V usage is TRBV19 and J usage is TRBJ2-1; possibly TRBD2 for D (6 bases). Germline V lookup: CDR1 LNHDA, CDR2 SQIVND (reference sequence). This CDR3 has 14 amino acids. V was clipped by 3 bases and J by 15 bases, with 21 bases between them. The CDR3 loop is CASSIGSRYSGLFF. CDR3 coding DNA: TGTGCCAGTAGTATCGGGAGTAGGTACAGCGGGTTGTTCTTC.

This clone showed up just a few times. CDR3 DNA sequence: TGCAGCGTCACCCTTTTTTTGGACAGTGAAGCTTTCTTT. It yields the protein CSVTLFLDSEAFF. V usage is TRBV29-1 and J usage is TRBJ1-1; possibly TRBD1 for D (6 bases). The V end was cut by 6 bases, the J end by 7 bases, with 18 bases between. The germline V gene has CDR1 SQVTM and CDR2 ANQGSEA. This CDR3 spans 13 amino acids.

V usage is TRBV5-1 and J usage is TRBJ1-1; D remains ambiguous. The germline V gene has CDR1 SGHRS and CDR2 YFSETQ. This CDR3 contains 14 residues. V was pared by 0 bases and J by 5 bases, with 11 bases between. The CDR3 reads CASSLGGLGTEAFF. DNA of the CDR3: TGCGCCAGCAGCTTGGGAGGGCTGGGTACTGAAGCTTTCTTT.

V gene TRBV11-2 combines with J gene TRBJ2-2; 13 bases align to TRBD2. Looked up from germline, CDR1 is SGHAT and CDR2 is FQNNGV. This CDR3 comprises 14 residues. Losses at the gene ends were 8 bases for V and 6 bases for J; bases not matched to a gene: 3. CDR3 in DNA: TGTGCCAGCGCACTAGCGGGAGGGGCCGGGGAGCTGTTTTTT. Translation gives CASALAGGAGELFF.